Shown below are 10 T cell receptor beta chains from a single sample sequenced in a study of T cell responses to AZD1222 COVID-19 vaccine. TCRdb's copy holds only in-frame clones and misses some; the assay was immunoSEQ multiplex PCR. The sample carries 84,000 or so clones, approximately 83% recorded once. Sequenced here: peripheral blood, sampled on day 0 of AZD1222 vaccination. Receptor source: an adult in good health.

The chain links TRBV7-2 to TRBJ2-7; a weak D match, TRBD2 (6 bases). Germline V lookup: CDR1 SGHTA, CDR2 FQGNSA. The CDR3 has 15 residues. Trimming cost V 5 bases and J 2 bases, with 16 bases left between them. The DNA for the CDR3 is TGTGCCAGCAGCGGATGGGACTTTGGAACCTACGAGCAGTACTTC. Protein sequence: CASSGWDFGTYEQYF.

The gene calls are TRBV27 and TRBJ1-1, with D perhaps matching TRBD1 (5 bases). This CDR3 comprises 15 residues. V was pared by 0 bases and J by 1 base, with 9 bases between. Germline V gene lookup returns CDR1 MNHEY and CDR2 SMNVEV (reference sequence). The CDR3 is CASSLSWGTNTEAFF. In DNA form, the CDR3 reads TGTGCCAGCAGTTTATCATGGGGGACGAACACTGAAGCTTTCTTT.

The chain recombines TRBV7-3 with TRBJ2-1; 8 bases map to TRBD2. V lost 5 bases, J lost 4 bases, and 7 bases stayed unmatched. CDR3 size: 15 residues. Germline lookup yields CDR1 SGHTA and CDR2 FQGTGA. This chain's CDR3 is CASSESSGQYNEQFF. CDR3 bases: TGTGCCAGCAGCGAATCTAGCGGGCAATACAATGAGCAGTTCTTC. The whole variable domain, remainder taken from reference TRBV7-3 and TRBJ2-1, is GAGVSQTPSNKVTEKGKYVELRCDPISGHTALYWYRQSLGQGPEFLIYFQGTGAADDSGLPNDRFFAVRPEGSVSTLKIQRTERGDSAVYLCASSESSGQYNEQFFGPGTRLTVL.

The table lists this clone with a few counts. This chain uses TRBV12-5 with TRBJ1-5, with 10 positions matching TRBD1. V shed 9 bases and J 7 bases; nucleotides not matched to a gene: 9. The CDR3 contains 14 residues. The germline V gene has CDR1 LGHNT and CDR2 FRNRAP. The CDR3 sequence is CASGLGTGEQPQHF. The CDR3, as DNA: TGTGCTAGCGGTCTTGGGACAGGGGAACAGCCCCAGCATTTT.

The chain combines TRBV27 with TRBJ2-7; 9 nucleotides line up with TRBD1. CDR3 length: 15 amino acids. Germline V gene sequence: CDR1 MNHEY, CDR2 SMNVEV (reference sequence). Trimming removed 7 bases from V and 4 bases from J; junction bases left unmatched: 11. The CDR3, as DNA: TGTGCCAGCAAATGGGCCGGACAGGGGAGGTACGAGCAGTACTTC. It codes for CASKWAGQGRYEQYF.

V and J are TRBV10-3 and TRBJ1-1; unclear D gene. The CDR3 totals 14 residues. The germline gives CDR1 ENHRY, CDR2 SYGVKD. V lost 6 bases to trimming and J lost 4 bases, with 15 bases between them. DNA of the CDR3: TGTGCCATCAGCCCCGGGTGGAGTGGCACTGAAGCTTTCTTT. This translates into CAISPGWSGTEAFF.

The rearrangement links TRBV19 to TRBJ2-7; D is undetermined. V dropped 4 bases and J dropped 1 base, with 8 bases sitting between them. The CDR3 totals 13 residues. Germline V gene sequence: CDR1 LNHDA, CDR2 SQIVND (reference sequence). CDR3 loop: CASSNGLSYEQYF. In nucleotides, the CDR3 is TGTGCCAGTAGTAACGGGTTATCCTACGAGCAGTACTTC.

The chain links TRBV28 to TRBJ2-1; 8 bases line up with TRBD1. Losses at the gene ends were 6 bases for V and 12 bases for J; bases not matched to a gene: 7. The CDR3 extends over 12 amino acids. Germline V gene sequence: CDR1 MDHEN, CDR2 SYDVKM. The CDR3 sequence is CASSVGQGSQFF. The DNA of the CDR3 is TGTGCCAGCAGCGTCGGACAGGGCTCGCAGTTCTTC.

This chain uses TRBV29-1 with TRBJ1-5; 10 bases agree with TRBD1. CDR1 is SQVTM and CDR2 is ANQGSEA in the germline V gene. V lost 3 bases and J lost 6; bases outside the gene matches: 5. The CDR3 totals 14 residues. DNA of the CDR3: TGCAGCGTTGATGTGACAGGGGGCGGTCAGCCCCAGCATTTT. Residues: CSVDVTGGGQPQHF.

The chain has TRBV4-1 and TRBJ1-2; TRBD1 aligns across 7 bases. Germline V gene data show CDR1 as MGHRA and CDR2 as YSYEKL. V shed 4 bases, J shed 6 bases, and the junction held 5 bases outside the gene matches. The CDR3 totals 13 residues. This CDR3 reads CASSRGGGNGYTF. The CDR3 region has the DNA TGCGCCAGCAGCCGAGGGGGCGGGAATGGCTACACCTTC.